This TCR beta chain was sequenced during a study of CD8 T cells in ankylosing spondylitis. Findings and limits, study-wide: Blood of patients with ankylosing spondylitis appeared to be characterized by a TCR beta motif of eight highly homologous variants.

The CDR3 is 13 residues long. Trimming stripped 4 bases from V and 5 bases from J, with 11 bases between. Germline CDR1 LGHNA, CDR2 YSLEER. Via MiXCR, TCRdb re-called the 5' RACE reads, giving one row per CDR3 protein. The sample lists fewer than 550,000 distinct CDR3 sequences; under 5.5% were seen once. Many counts were recorded for this clonotype. What it recognizes is unknown. The sample taken for sequencing was blood, either unsorted or a sorted T cell fraction (not recorded which). This chain connects TRBV4-3 to TRBJ1-2, with D hard to call. The receptor was derived from a male donor with ankylosing spondylitis. CDR3: CASSPRGSYGYTF. The CDR3 coding sequence is TGCGCCAGCAGCCCACGGGGTTCTTATGGCTACACCTTC.